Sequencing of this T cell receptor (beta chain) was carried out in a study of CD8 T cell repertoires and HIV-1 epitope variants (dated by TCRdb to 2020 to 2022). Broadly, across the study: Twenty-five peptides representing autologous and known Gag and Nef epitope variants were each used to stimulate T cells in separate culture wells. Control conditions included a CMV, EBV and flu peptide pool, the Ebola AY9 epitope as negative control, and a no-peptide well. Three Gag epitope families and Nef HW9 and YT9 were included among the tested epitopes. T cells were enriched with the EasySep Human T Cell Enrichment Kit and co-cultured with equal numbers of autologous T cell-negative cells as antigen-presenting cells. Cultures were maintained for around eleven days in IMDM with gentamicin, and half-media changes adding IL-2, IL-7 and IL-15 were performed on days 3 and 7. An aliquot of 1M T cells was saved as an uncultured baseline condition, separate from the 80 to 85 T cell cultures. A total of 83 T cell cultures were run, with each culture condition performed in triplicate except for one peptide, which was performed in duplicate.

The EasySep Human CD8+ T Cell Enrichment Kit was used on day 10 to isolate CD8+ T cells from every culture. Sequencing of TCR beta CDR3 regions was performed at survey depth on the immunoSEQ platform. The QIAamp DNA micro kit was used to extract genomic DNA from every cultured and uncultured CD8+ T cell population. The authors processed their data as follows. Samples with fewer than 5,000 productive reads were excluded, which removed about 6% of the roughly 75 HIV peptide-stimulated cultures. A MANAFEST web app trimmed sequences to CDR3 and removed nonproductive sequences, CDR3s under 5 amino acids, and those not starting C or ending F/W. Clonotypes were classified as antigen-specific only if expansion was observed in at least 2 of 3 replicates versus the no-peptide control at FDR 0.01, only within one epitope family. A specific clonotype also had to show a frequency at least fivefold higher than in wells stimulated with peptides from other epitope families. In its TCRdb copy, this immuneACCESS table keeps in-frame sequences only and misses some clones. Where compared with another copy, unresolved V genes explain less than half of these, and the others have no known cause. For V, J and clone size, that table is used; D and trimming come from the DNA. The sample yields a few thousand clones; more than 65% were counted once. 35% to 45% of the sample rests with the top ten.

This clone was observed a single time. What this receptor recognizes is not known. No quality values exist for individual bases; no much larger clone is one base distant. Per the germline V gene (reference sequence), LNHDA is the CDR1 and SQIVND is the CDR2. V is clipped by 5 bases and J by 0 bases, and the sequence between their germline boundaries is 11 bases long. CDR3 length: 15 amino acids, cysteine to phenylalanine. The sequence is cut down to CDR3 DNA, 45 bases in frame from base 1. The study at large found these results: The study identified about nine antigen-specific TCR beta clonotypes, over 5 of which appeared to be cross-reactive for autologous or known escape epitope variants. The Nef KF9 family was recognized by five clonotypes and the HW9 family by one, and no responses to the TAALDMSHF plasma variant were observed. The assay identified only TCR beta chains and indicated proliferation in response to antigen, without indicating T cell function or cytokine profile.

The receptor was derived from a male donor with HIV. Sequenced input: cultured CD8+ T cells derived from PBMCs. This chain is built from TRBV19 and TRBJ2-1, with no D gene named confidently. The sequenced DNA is TGTGCCAGTAGTGAGGACCAGAGCTCCTACAATGAGCAGTTCTTC. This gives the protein CASSEDQSSYNEQFF.